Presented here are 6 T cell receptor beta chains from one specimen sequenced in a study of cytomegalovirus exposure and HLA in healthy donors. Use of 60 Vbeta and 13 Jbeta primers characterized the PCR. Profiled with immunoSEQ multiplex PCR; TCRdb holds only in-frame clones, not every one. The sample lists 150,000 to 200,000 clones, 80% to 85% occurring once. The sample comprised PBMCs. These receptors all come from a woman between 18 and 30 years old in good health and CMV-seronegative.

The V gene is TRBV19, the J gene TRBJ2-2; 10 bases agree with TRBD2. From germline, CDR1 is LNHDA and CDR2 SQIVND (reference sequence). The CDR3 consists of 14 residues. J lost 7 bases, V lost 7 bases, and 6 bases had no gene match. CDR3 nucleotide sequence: TGTGCCAGTATCTTAGCGGGGGGCATCGGGGAGCTGTTTTTT. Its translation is CASILAGGIGELFF.

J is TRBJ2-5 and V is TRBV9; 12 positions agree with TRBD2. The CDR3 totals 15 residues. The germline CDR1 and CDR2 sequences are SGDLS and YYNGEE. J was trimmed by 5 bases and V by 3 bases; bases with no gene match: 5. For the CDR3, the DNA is TGTGCCAGCAGCGCTCCGGGACTAGCGGGCGAGACCCAGTACTTC. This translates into CASSAPGLAGETQYF.

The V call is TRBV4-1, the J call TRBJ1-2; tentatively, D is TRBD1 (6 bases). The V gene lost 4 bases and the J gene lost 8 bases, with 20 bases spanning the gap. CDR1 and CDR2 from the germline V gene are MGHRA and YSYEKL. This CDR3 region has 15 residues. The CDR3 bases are TGCGCCAGCAGCCCCACTCCCCAGGACAGCGCGGGCTACACCTTC. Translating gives CASSPTPQDSAGYTF.

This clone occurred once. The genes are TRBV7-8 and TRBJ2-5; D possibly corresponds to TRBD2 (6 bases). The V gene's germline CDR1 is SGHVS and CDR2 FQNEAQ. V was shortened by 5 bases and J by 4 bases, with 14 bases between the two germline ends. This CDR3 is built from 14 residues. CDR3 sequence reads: CASSPVGGLETQYF. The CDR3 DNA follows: TGTGCCAGCAGCCCAGTGGGGGGTTTAGAGACCCAGTACTTC.

This CDR3 is CASSSGTGVNTQYF. The CDR3 nucleotides are TGTGCCAGCAGTAGCGGGACAGGGGTCAATACGCAGTATTTT. The rearrangement links TRBV6-1 to TRBJ2-3, with TRBD1 matching over 10 bases. Trimming at V came to 5 bases and at J to 7 bases, leaving 6 bases not matched to a gene. The CDR3 length is 14 residues. Germline lookup yields CDR1 MNHNS and CDR2 SASEGT.

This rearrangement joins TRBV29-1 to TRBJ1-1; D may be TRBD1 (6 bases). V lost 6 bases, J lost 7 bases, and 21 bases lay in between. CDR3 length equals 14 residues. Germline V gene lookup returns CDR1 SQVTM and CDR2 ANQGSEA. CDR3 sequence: CSVSGTLAHYEAFF. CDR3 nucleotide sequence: TGCAGCGTATCCGGGACACTCGCACACTATGAAGCTTTCTTT. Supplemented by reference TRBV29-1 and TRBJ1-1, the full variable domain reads SAVISQKPSRDICQRGTSLTIQCQVDSQVTMMFWYRQQPGQSLTLIATANQGSEATYESGFVIDKFPISRPNLTFSTLTVSNMSPEDSSIYLCSVSGTLAHYEAFFGQGTRLTVV.